This T cell receptor beta chain originates from a study of blood T cell repertoires in COVID-19. Original processing methods: Reference gene primer amplification in the assay estimated nucleated cell counts. Libraries were prepared by immunoSEQ multiplex PCR; TCRdb keeps only in-frame clonotypes and omits some of them. The V and J calls and clone size are taken from that table; D and trimming were inferred from the DNA. The repertoire holds tens of thousands of clones, about 92% seen once, with approximately 4.6% in the top ten. This CDR3 is built from 16 residues. CDR1 and CDR2 from the germline V gene are SGHVS and FQNEAQ. V dropped 2 bases and J dropped 2; count of bases not matched to a gene: 7.

The chain uses TRBV7-8 and TRBJ2-7; 9 bases map to TRBD2. Specimen: peripheral blood. The TCR was taken from a man over 45 with active COVID-19. The CDR3 sequence is CASSLWGAGGPYEQYF. Written as DNA, the CDR3 is TGTGCCAGCAGCTTATGGGGCGCGGGAGGGCCCTACGAGCAGTACTTC.